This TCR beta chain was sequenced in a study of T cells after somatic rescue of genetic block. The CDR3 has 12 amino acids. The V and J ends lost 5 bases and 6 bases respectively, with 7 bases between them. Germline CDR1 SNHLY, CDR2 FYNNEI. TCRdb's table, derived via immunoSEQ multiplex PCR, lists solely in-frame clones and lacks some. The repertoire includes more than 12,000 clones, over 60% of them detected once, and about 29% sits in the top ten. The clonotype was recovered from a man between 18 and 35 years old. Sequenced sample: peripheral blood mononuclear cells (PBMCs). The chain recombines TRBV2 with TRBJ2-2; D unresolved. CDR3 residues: CASSFNAGELFF. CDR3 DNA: TGTGCCAGCAGTTTCAACGCCGGGGAGCTGTTTTTT.